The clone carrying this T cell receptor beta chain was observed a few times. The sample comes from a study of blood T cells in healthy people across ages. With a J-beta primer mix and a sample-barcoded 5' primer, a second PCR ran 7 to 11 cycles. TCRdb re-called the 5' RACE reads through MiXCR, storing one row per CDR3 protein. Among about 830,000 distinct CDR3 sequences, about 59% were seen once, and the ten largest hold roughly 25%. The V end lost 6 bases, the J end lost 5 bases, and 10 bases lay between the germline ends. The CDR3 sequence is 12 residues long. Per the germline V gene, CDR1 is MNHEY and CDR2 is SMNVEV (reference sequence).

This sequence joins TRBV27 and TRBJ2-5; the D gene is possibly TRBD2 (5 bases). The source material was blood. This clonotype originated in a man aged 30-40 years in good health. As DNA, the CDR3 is TGTGCCAGCAGAACGACGGGGGAGACCCAGTACTTC. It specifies CASRTTGETQYF.